The present T cell receptor beta chain was sequenced within a study of memory CD4+ T cells and cytomegalovirus serostatus. Overall study results and limits: Of 150 to 200 reported CMV TCRbeta sequences, 55 to 80 were found in memory CD4+ repertoires.

A word on this clone: Its target is not known.

From germline, CDR1 is SEHNR and CDR2 FQNEAQ (reference sequence). With 4 bases removed from V and 9 bases from J, the gap between germline ends came to 15 bases. This CDR3 contains 13 residues. The sort gate was single viable CD3+CD4+CD8-CD45RO+ cells for memory CD4+ T cells. Serum IgG to CMV pp150, pp28, p38 and p52 defined serostatus. In the source study's methods: After removing out-of-frame reads, around 2.2 million distinct TCRbeta sequences remained. TCRdb's copy holds only in-frame clones and misses some; the assay was immunoSEQ multiplex PCR. The V and J calls and clone size come from that table; D and trimming were worked out from the DNA. The sample gives some 87,000 clones, about four fifths of which show up once; about 3.6% is in the top ten.

Sequences were obtained from memory CD4+ T cells from blood. The sequence was collected from an adult in good health and CMV-seropositive. V and J are TRBV7-9 and TRBJ1-2; D is uncertain. The CDR3 reads CASSSLPKYSYTF. CDR3 nucleotides: TGTGCCAGCAGCTCCCTCCCGAAGTATAGCTACACCTTC.